This is a list of T cell receptor beta chains from one sample in a study of shared clonotypes between healthy human individuals. Only in-frame clones appear in the TCRdb table, and some are missing; sequencing was by immunoSEQ multiplex PCR. This sample carries around 2,000,000 clones, about 93% of them seen once, and the ten largest clones take more than 1.5%. The specimen was naive CD8+ T cells from PBMCs. These receptors came from a man aged 18 to 30 in good health. Some clones in this sample may be carry-over from other donors' samples. CDR3s include the opening cysteine and the closing phenylalanine or tryptophan. The D gene is left open where the match is weak. Clone size is given for some rows only: seen once, a few or many times, or a class if the clone is expanded.

TRBV4-1,few,TRBJ2-7,-,TGCGCCAGCAGCCAAGTTCCGGGGCCCTACGAGCAGTACTTC,CASSQVPGPYEQYF
TRBV2,-,TRBJ2-3,TRBD2,TGTGCCAGCAGCAAACAGACTAGCGGGAGCCTGACAGATACGCAGTATTTT,CASSKQTSGSLTDTQYF
TRBV5-4,-,TRBJ2-5,TRBD2,TGTGCCAGCAGCCCCGTCCCGGGACTAGCCGGAGAGACCCAGTACTTC,CASSPVPGLAGETQYF
TRBV10-1,-,TRBJ2-1,TRBD1,TGCGCCAGCAGTGTGAAAAGTTTTTCGGGGACAGGGGGCGATGAGCAGTTCTTC,CASSVKSFSGTGGDEQFF
TRBV28,-,TRBJ1-1,-,TGTGCCAGCAGTTTATCGGGCAGAACTGAAGCTTTCTTT,CASSLSGRTEAFF
TRBV19,-,TRBJ1-2,TRBD1,TGTGCCAGTAGTACCGGACAGGGAGTGGCCTATGGCTACACCTTC,CASSTGQGVAYGYTF
TRBV28,-,TRBJ1-2,-,TGTGCCAGCAGTTTTAGGAGATCCTTTAACTATGGCTACACCTTC,CASSFRRSFNYGYTF
TRBV19,-,TRBJ2-2,TRBD2,TGTGCCAGTAGTAATTTCTGGACTAGCGGGACGGACACCGGGGAGCTGTTTTTT,CASSNFWTSGTDTGELFF
TRBV28,-,TRBJ2-2,TRBD1,TGTGCCAGCAGTTCAATACGGACAGGATCGAACACCGGGGAGCTGTTTTTT,CASSSIRTGSNTGELFF
TRBV9,-,TRBJ2-5,-,TGTGCCAGCAGCGTAGTTCCGGGGCAAGAGACCCAGTACTTC,CASSVVPGQETQYF
TRBV5-1,-,TRBJ2-7,-,TGCGCCAGCAGCTGGGCCCCAGGGAACGAGCAGTACTTC,CASSWAPGNEQYF
TRBV28,-,TRBJ1-1,-,TGTGCCAGCAGTTTATGGCGGGCCACGGTGAACACTGAAGCTTTCTTT,CASSLWRATVNTEAFF
TRBV5-3,-,TRBJ1-2,-,TGTGCCAGCAGCTTGCCCGGGGTTGGCTATGGCTACACCTTC,CASSLPGVGYGYTF
TRBV27,-,TRBJ2-7,-,TGTGCCAGCAGTTACTTCCGGGGCAGCTTTTACGAGCAGTACTTC,CASSYFRGSFYEQYF
TRBV7-9,-,TRBJ2-1,TRBD2,TGTGCCAGCAGCCCAACCGGGACTAGCGGGATTTTCTCCTACAATGAGCAGTTCTTC,CASSPTGTSGIFSYNEQFF
TRBV7-8,-,TRBJ1-5,-,TGTGCCAGCAGCTACGGGGATAGCAATCAGCCCCAGCATTTT,CASSYGDSNQPQHF
TRBV23-1,-,TRBJ1-5,-,TGCGCCAGCAGTCAGAGAGGGACCCTGGAAAATCAGCCCCAGCATTTT,CASSQRGTLENQPQHF
TRBV5-6,-,TRBJ1-2,-,TGTGCCAGCAGCTGGGGGACGTTTGCTAACTATGGCTACACCTTC,CASSWGTFANYGYTF
TRBV28,-,TRBJ2-5,TRBD2,TGTGCCAGCAGCGCTTTTGTGTTGCGGGAGGAGTATCTAGAGACCCAGTACTTC,CASSAFVLREEYLETQYF
TRBV10-2,-,TRBJ2-7,-,TGCGCCAGCAGCCCACAGAAAAAATACGAGCAGTACTTC,CASSPQKKYEQYF
TRBV5-4,-,TRBJ2-1,TRBD1,TGTGCCAGCAGCCCCGGGACAGGGTTAGGGAATGAGCAGTTCTTC,CASSPGTGLGNEQFF
TRBV27,-,TRBJ2-2,-,TGTGCCAGCAGAAATACCGGGGAGCTGTTTTTT,CASRNTGELFF
TRBV9,-,TRBJ1-3,-,TGTGCCAGCAGACCAAACTCTGGAAACACCATATATTTT,CASRPNSGNTIYF
TRBV5-1,-,TRBJ2-7,TRBD2,TGCGCCAGCAGCCCGTGGACTAGCGGGAGCCCCAGCGAGCAGTACTTC,CASSPWTSGSPSEQYF
TRBV19,-,TRBJ2-7,-,TGTGCCAGTAGTATGGTGGGAAGCTCCTACGAGCAGTACTTC,CASSMVGSSYEQYF
TRBV7-9,-,TRBJ1-3,-,TGTGCCAGCAGATTGGATGGAAACACCATATATTTT,CASRLDGNTIYF
TRBV30,-,TRBJ2-3,TRBD2,TGTGCCTTAACTAGCGGCCTTTCAGATACGCAGTATTTT,CALTSGLSDTQYF
TRBV5-1,-,TRBJ2-2,-,TGCGCCAGCAGCTCAACCATCTGGGGGCAAAGGACCGGGGAGCTGTTTTTT,CASSSTIWGQRTGELFF
TRBV19,-,TRBJ2-4,TRBD2,TGTGCCAGTAGTATGACCCTAGCGGGATTAGGGTTCGGATCCAAAAACATTCAGTACTTC,CASSMTLAGLGFGSKNIQYF
TRBV4-3,-,TRBJ2-1,TRBD2,TGCGCCAGCAGCCCGGGACTAGCGGGAGAGAGGGAAAGCTCCTACAATGAGCAGTTCTTC,CASSPGLAGERESSYNEQFF
TRBV27,-,TRBJ1-2,-,TGTGCCAGCAGTTTAAACGTGGGGGGCTGGGGCTACACCTTC,CASSLNVGGWGYTF
TRBV5-1,-,TRBJ2-7,TRBD1,TGCGCCAGCAGCTTGGAGGCCAGGGGGCGAAACGAGCAGTACTTC,CASSLEARGRNEQYF
TRBV13,-,TRBJ2-3,-,TGTGCCACCCGGGGACACAGGGCCGGCACAGATACGCAGTATTTT,CATRGHRAGTDTQYF
TRBV7-9,-,TRBJ2-3,TRBD2,TGTGCCAGCAGCTTAACCACTAGCGGGAGGGCAGATACGCAGTATTTT,CASSLTTSGRADTQYF
TRBV7-3,-,TRBJ2-7,TRBD1,TGTGCCAGCAGCCAGACAGGGGGCTACTACGAGCAGTACTTC,CASSQTGGYYEQYF
TRBV13,-,TRBJ1-5,-,TGTGCCAGCAGCTTAGGTACAGAGAGTCAGCCCCAGCATTTT,CASSLGTESQPQHF
TRBV27,-,TRBJ2-7,-,TGTGCCAGCAGTTCTCAACCTACCTACGAGCAGTACTTC,CASSSQPTYEQYF
TRBV18,-,TRBJ2-1,TRBD2,TGTGCCAGCTCACCCGGGCGGGAGGCCTACAATGAGCAGTTCTTC,CASSPGREAYNEQFF
TRBV7-9,-,TRBJ2-5,TRBD2,TGTGCCAGCAGCTTCCCTAGCGGGGGGCCCCCCTCCTTGTACTTC,CASSFPSGGPPSLYF
TRBV7-9,-,TRBJ2-7,-,TGTGCCAGCAGCTCGCCGGTGGGTGGAGGCCACGAGCAGTACTTC,CASSSPVGGGHEQYF
TRBV6-5,-,TRBJ2-7,TRBD1,TGTGCCAGCAGTTTCGGGACAGGGCACCCCTACGAGCAGTACTTC,CASSFGTGHPYEQYF
TRBV7-9,-,TRBJ1-2,TRBD1,TGTGCCAGCAGCTCCACAGGGGAGGCTAACTATGGCTACACCTTC,CASSSTGEANYGYTF
TRBV6-6,-,TRBJ2-1,TRBD2,TGTGCCAGCAGTTACTTCGGGCAGGGAGGGCCCAATGAGCAGTTCTTC,CASSYFGQGGPNEQFF
TRBV7-9,-,TRBJ2-2,-,TGTGCCAGCAGCCCCGAGGAGGCAGGGAGCACCGGGGAGCTGTTTTTT,CASSPEEAGSTGELFF
TRBV28,-,TRBJ1-5,-,TGTGCCAGCAGCTCGGAACACTCATCCGATCAGCCCCAGCATTTT,CASSSEHSSDQPQHF
TRBV29-1,-,TRBJ2-1,-,TGCAGCGTCCTCGGAGGGCTGAGCTCCTACAATGAGCAGTTCTTC,CSVLGGLSSYNEQFF
TRBV20-1,-,TRBJ2-1,-,TGCAGTGCCACGTTCCGGAAACAGCAGTTCTTC,CSATFRKQQFF